A selection of T cell receptor beta chains follows, all from one sample in a study of PD-1 blockade in classical Hodgkin lymphoma. Profiling relied on immunoSEQ multiplex PCR, and the TCRdb table lists in-frame clones only, not all of them. Altogether 9,000 to 10,000 clones are present, 75% to 90% being singletons, with the ten largest covering about 1.5%. Sequences were derived from CD4+ T cells from blood, sampled before the fourth cycle of nivolumab. These receptors were collected from a human donor with classical Hodgkin lymphoma. CDR3s include the opening cysteine and the closing phenylalanine or tryptophan. A D gene is named only where the DNA matches it firmly. Only some rows state a clone size, as once, few, many or a class for expanded clones.

v_call: TRBV9
j_call: TRBJ1-2
clone_size: -
d_call: -
cdr3_aa: CASSGLGGYGYTF
cdr3_nt: TGTGCCAGCAGTGGCCTGGGGGGATATGGCTACACCTTC

v_call: TRBV10-3
j_call: TRBJ1-5
clone_size: few
d_call: -
cdr3_aa: CAISLGGDNQPQHF
cdr3_nt: TGTGCCATCAGTCTAGGGGGGGACAATCAGCCCCAGCATTTT

v_call: TRBV2
j_call: TRBJ2-7
clone_size: -
d_call: -
cdr3_aa: CAGFEFTYEQYF
cdr3_nt: TGTGCCGGCTTTGAATTTACCTACGAGCAGTACTTC

v_call: TRBV11-2
j_call: TRBJ1-1
clone_size: -
d_call: TRBD1
cdr3_aa: CASSIDRGHEAFF
cdr3_nt: TGTGCCAGCAGCATTGACAGGGGGCATGAAGCTTTCTTT

v_call: TRBV7-9
j_call: TRBJ2-5
clone_size: -
d_call: TRBD1
cdr3_aa: CASSRDRGTSRSMETQYF
cdr3_nt: TGTGCCAGCAGCCGGGACAGGGGGACTAGCCGGTCGATGGAGACCCAGTACTTC

v_call: TRBV10-3
j_call: TRBJ1-1
clone_size: once
d_call: TRBD1
cdr3_aa: CAISRSSGTGDTEAFF
cdr3_nt: TGTGCCATCAGCCGATCTTCCGGGACAGGGGACACTGAAGCTTTCTTT

v_call: TRBV29-1
j_call: TRBJ2-1
clone_size: -
d_call: -
cdr3_aa: CSVALGGNNEQFF
cdr3_nt: TGCAGCGTTGCCCTAGGGGGGAACAATGAGCAGTTCTTC

v_call: TRBV10-3
j_call: TRBJ2-1
clone_size: -
d_call: TRBD2
cdr3_aa: CAISETYSSGKRREQFF
cdr3_nt: TGTGCCATCAGTGAGACCTACTCTAGCGGGAAGAGGCGTGAGCAGTTCTTC

v_call: TRBV11-3
j_call: TRBJ2-5
clone_size: -
d_call: -
cdr3_aa: CASSYDRQETQYF
cdr3_nt: TGTGCCAGCAGCTACGACAGGCAAGAGACCCAGTACTTC

v_call: TRBV5-1
j_call: TRBJ2-3
clone_size: -
d_call: -
cdr3_aa: CASSLTLTDTQYF
cdr3_nt: TGCGCCAGCAGCTTGACCCTCACAGATACGCAGTATTTT

v_call: TRBV4-3
j_call: TRBJ2-2
clone_size: -
d_call: TRBD2
cdr3_aa: CASSQDRGGRNTGELFF
cdr3_nt: TGCGCCAGCAGCCAAGATCGGGGCGGGAGGAACACCGGGGAGCTGTTTTTT

v_call: TRBV6-5
j_call: TRBJ2-2
clone_size: -
d_call: -
cdr3_aa: CASSYGGSQELFF
cdr3_nt: TGTGCCAGCAGTTACGGGGGTTCCCAGGAGCTGTTTTTT

v_call: TRBV9
j_call: TRBJ1-1
clone_size: -
d_call: TRBD1
cdr3_aa: CASSERQGMNTEAFF
cdr3_nt: TGTGCCAGCAGCGAACGACAGGGGATGAACACTGAAGCTTTCTTT

v_call: TRBV4-3
j_call: TRBJ1-4
clone_size: -
d_call: TRBD1
cdr3_aa: CASSQAQGKANEKLFF
cdr3_nt: TGCGCCAGCAGCCAAGCACAGGGGAAGGCTAATGAAAAACTGTTTTTT

v_call: TRBV18
j_call: TRBJ1-1
clone_size: -
d_call: -
cdr3_aa: CASSPRPNTEAFF
cdr3_nt: TGTGCCAGCTCACCTCGTCCCAACACTGAAGCTTTCTTT

v_call: TRBV10-3
j_call: TRBJ2-5
clone_size: -
d_call: -
cdr3_aa: CAISAGGGETQYF
cdr3_nt: TGTGCCATCAGTGCTGGGGGAGGAGAGACCCAGTACTTC

v_call: TRBV6-6
j_call: TRBJ1-3
clone_size: -
d_call: -
cdr3_aa: CASSYSGGLFDF
cdr3_nt: TGTGCCAGCAGTTACTCCGGGGGGCTCTTCGATTTT

v_call: TRBV11-2
j_call: TRBJ1-3
clone_size: -
d_call: -
cdr3_aa: CATRGETTIYF
cdr3_nt: TGTGCCACCAGGGGCGAAACCACCATATATTTT

v_call: TRBV2
j_call: TRBJ1-5
clone_size: medium-sized
d_call: TRBD1
cdr3_aa: CASRGRGQTDQPQHF
cdr3_nt: TGTGCCAGCAGAGGGAGGGGACAGACAGATCAGCCCCAGCATTTT

v_call: TRBV6-5
j_call: TRBJ2-5
clone_size: -
d_call: TRBD1
cdr3_aa: CASSYQTGLETQYF
cdr3_nt: TGTGCCAGCAGTTACCAGACAGGGTTGGAGACCCAGTACTTC

v_call: TRBV6-7
j_call: TRBJ2-7
clone_size: once
d_call: TRBD2
cdr3_aa: CANSGTSGGRSYEQYF
cdr3_nt: TGTGCCAACTCCGGGACTAGCGGGGGCCGCTCCTACGAGCAGTACTTC

v_call: TRBV18
j_call: TRBJ2-1
clone_size: -
d_call: TRBD2
cdr3_aa: CASSPPFGQREGRDEQFF
cdr3_nt: TGTGCCAGCTCACCACCCTTCGGCCAGCGGGAGGGCCGCGATGAGCAGTTCTTC

v_call: TRBV30
j_call: TRBJ1-1
clone_size: few
d_call: -
cdr3_aa: CAWSVQRNTEAFF
cdr3_nt: TGTGCCTGGAGTGTACAACGGAACACTGAAGCTTTCTTT

v_call: TRBV6-1
j_call: TRBJ1-2
clone_size: -
d_call: -
cdr3_aa: CASSEGSGRYGYTF
cdr3_nt: TGTGCCAGCAGTGAAGGCTCAGGGCGATATGGCTACACCTTC

v_call: TRBV27
j_call: TRBJ2-3
clone_size: -
d_call: -
cdr3_aa: CASSSGGLGEDTQYF
cdr3_nt: TGTGCCAGCAGTTCCGGGGGCCTGGGGGAAGATACGCAGTATTTT

v_call: TRBV18
j_call: TRBJ1-2
clone_size: -
d_call: -
cdr3_aa: CASSLQASGRSYGYTF
cdr3_nt: TGTGCCAGCTCACTACAGGCGTCAGGGAGATCCTATGGCTACACCTTC

v_call: TRBV6-5
j_call: TRBJ2-5
clone_size: -
d_call: TRBD1
cdr3_aa: CASSYSGQTGAQYF
cdr3_nt: TGTGCCAGCAGTTACTCAGGCCAGACAGGGGCCCAGTACTTC

v_call: TRBV9
j_call: TRBJ1-3
clone_size: -
d_call: -
cdr3_aa: CASSVGGVPSSNTIYF
cdr3_nt: TGTGCCAGCAGCGTAGGTGGGGTTCCGAGCTCGAACACCATATATTTT

v_call: TRBV7-3
j_call: TRBJ2-1
clone_size: once
d_call: -
cdr3_aa: CASTPQPSDNEQFF
cdr3_nt: TGTGCCAGCACCCCACAACCATCGGACAATGAGCAGTTCTTC

v_call: TRBV29-1
j_call: TRBJ2-1
clone_size: -
d_call: TRBD1
cdr3_aa: CSVSIRGIEQFF
cdr3_nt: TGCAGCGTTTCCATCAGGGGGATTGAGCAGTTCTTC

v_call: TRBV7-9
j_call: TRBJ2-5
clone_size: -
d_call: TRBD2
cdr3_aa: CASSLARLAGQETQYF
cdr3_nt: TGTGCCAGCAGCTTAGCGCGGCTAGCGGGCCAAGAGACCCAGTACTTC

v_call: TRBV19
j_call: TRBJ2-4
clone_size: -
d_call: -
cdr3_aa: CASSILAAKNIQYF
cdr3_nt: TGTGCCAGTAGTATTCTAGCGGCCAAAAACATTCAGTACTTC

v_call: TRBV18
j_call: TRBJ2-7
clone_size: -
d_call: TRBD2
cdr3_aa: CASSFRGDSYEQYF
cdr3_nt: TGTGCCAGCTCGTTCCGGGGGGATTCCTACGAGCAGTACTTC

v_call: TRBV2
j_call: TRBJ2-7
clone_size: -
d_call: -
cdr3_aa: CASSVSGVKSSEQYF
cdr3_nt: TGTGCCAGCAGTGTTTCGGGGGTTAAAAGCTCCGAGCAGTACTTC

v_call: TRBV7-2
j_call: TRBJ2-1
clone_size: -
d_call: TRBD2
cdr3_aa: CASSLASGGLRSYNEQFF
cdr3_nt: TGTGCCAGCAGCTTAGCCAGCGGGGGTCTCCGCTCCTACAATGAGCAGTTCTTC

v_call: TRBV25-1
j_call: TRBJ2-5
clone_size: -
d_call: TRBD1
cdr3_aa: CASSEWLGQGNQETQYF
cdr3_nt: TGTGCCAGCAGTGAATGGCTTGGACAGGGCAACCAAGAGACCCAGTACTTC

v_call: TRBV7-9
j_call: TRBJ1-1
clone_size: -
d_call: TRBD1
cdr3_aa: CAVPGGAEAFF
cdr3_nt: TGTGCCGTTCCAGGGGGCGCTGAAGCTTTCTTT

v_call: TRBV4-3
j_call: TRBJ2-4
clone_size: once
d_call: TRBD2
cdr3_aa: CASSQRSAAGRGAKNIQYF
cdr3_nt: TGCGCCAGCAGCCAAAGGTCGGCCGCAGGGAGGGGCGCCAAAAACATTCAGTACTTC

v_call: TRBV18
j_call: TRBJ1-2
clone_size: -
d_call: -
cdr3_aa: CASSPQGEYYGYTF
cdr3_nt: TGTGCCAGCTCACCACAAGGGGAGTACTATGGCTACACCTTC

v_call: TRBV11-3
j_call: TRBJ2-5
clone_size: -
d_call: -
cdr3_aa: CASSLAAGSQETQYF
cdr3_nt: TGTGCCAGCAGCTTAGCCGCGGGGAGTCAAGAGACCCAGTACTTC

v_call: TRBV28
j_call: TRBJ1-6
clone_size: -
d_call: -
cdr3_aa: CASRADSPLHF
cdr3_nt: TGTGCCAGCAGGGCGGATTCACCCCTCCACTTT

v_call: TRBV19
j_call: TRBJ1-3
clone_size: -
d_call: -
cdr3_aa: CASLGGHTIYF
cdr3_nt: TGTGCCAGTCTGGGGGGCCACACCATATATTTT